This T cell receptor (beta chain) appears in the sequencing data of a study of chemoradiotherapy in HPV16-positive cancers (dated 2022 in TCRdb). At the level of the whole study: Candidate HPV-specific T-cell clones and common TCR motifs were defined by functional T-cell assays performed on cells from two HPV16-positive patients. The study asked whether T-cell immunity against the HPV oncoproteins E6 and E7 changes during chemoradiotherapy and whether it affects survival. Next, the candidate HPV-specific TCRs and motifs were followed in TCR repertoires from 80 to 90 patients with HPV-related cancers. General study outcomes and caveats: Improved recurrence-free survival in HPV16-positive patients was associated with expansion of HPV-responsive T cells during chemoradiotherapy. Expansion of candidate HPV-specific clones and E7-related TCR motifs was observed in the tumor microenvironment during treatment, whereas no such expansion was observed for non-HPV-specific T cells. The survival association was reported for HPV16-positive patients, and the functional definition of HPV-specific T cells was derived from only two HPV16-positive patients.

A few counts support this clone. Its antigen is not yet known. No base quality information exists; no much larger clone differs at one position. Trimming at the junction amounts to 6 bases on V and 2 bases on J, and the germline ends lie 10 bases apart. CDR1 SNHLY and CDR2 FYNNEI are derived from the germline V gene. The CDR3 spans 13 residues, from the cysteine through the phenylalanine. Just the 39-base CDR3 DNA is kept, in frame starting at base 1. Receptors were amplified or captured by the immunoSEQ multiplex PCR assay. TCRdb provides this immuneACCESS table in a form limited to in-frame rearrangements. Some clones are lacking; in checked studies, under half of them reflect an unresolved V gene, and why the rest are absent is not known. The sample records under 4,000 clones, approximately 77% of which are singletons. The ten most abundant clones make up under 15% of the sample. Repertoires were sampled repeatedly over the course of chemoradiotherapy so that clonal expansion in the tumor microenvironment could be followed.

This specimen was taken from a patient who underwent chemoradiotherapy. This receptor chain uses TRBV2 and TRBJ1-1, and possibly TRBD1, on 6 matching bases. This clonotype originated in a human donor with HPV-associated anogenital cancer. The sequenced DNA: TGTGCCAGCAGGGAACAGGGAAACACTGAAGCTTTCTTT. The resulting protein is CASREQGNTEAFF.